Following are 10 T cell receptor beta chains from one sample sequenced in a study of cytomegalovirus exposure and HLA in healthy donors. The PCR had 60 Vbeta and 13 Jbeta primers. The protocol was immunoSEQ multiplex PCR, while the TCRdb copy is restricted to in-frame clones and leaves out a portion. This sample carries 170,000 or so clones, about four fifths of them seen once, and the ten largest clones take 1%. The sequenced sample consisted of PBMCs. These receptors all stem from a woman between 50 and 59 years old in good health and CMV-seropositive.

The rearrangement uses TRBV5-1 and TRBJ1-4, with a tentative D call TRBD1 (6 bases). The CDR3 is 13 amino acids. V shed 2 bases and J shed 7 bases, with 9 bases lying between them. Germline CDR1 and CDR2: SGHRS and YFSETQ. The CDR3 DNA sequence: TGCGCCAGCAGCTTTTCAGGGGCTGAAAAACTGTTTTTT. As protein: CASSFSGAEKLFF.

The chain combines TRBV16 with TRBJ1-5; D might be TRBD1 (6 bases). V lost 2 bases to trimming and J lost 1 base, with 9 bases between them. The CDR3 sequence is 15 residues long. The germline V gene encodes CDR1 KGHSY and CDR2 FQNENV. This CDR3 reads CASSQPGQSNQPQHF. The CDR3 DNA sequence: TGTGCCAGCAGCCAACCCGGACAGAGCAATCAGCCCCAGCATTTT.

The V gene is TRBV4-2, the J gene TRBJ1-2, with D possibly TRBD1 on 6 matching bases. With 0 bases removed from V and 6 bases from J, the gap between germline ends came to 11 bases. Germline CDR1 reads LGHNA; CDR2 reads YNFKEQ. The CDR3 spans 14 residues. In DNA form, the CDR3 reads TGTGCCAGCAGCCAAGAGAAGGGGACAAATGGCTACACCTTC. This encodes CASSQEKGTNGYTF.

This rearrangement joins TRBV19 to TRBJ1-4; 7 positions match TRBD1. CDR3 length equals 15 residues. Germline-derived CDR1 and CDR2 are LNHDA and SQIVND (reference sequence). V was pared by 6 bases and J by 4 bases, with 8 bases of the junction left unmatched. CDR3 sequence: CASSPPGQINEKLFF. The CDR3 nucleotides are TGTGCCAGTAGCCCTCCGGGACAGATTAATGAAAAACTGTTTTTT.

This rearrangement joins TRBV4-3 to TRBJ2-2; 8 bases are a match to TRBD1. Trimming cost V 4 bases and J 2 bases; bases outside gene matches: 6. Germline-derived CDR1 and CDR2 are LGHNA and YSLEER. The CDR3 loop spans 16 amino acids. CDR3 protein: CASSRQTGDNTGELFF. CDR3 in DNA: TGCGCCAGCAGCCGACAGACAGGGGATAACACCGGGGAGCTGTTTTTT.

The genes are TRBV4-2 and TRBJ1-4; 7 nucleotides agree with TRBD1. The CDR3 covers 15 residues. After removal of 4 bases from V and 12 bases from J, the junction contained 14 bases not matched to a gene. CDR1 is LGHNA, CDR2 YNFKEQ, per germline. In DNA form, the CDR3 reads TGTGCCAGCAGCCGCAGCCCCTCAACAGGGGAGGAACTGTTTTTT. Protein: CASSRSPSTGEELFF.

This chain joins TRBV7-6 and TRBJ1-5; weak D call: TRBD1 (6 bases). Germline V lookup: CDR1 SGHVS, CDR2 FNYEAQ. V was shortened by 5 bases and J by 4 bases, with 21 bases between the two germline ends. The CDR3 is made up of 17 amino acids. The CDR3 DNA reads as TGTGCCAGCAGCCCTCTCCCTTATGGACAGTCTAATCAGCCCCAGCATTTT. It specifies CASSPLPYGQSNQPQHF.

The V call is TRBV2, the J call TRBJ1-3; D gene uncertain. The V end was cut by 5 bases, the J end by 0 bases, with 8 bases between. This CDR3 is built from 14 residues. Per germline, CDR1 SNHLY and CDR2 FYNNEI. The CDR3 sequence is CASSSQFSGNTIYF. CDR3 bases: TGTGCCAGCAGTTCACAGTTCTCTGGAAACACCATATATTTT.

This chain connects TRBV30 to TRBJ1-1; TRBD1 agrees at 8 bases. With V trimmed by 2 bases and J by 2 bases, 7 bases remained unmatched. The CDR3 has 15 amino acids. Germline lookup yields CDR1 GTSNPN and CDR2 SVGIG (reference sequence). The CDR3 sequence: CAWSPLDRDNTEAFF. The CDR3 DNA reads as TGTGCCTGGAGTCCCCTGGACAGGGATAACACTGAAGCTTTCTTT.

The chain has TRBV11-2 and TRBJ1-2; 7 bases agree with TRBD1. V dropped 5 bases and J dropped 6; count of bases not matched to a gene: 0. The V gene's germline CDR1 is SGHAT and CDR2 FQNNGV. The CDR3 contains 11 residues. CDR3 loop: CASSQGDGYTF. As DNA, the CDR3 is TGTGCCAGCAGCCAGGGGGATGGCTACACCTTC.